What follows are 3 T cell receptor beta chains derived from one specimen sequenced in a study of identical twins. TCRdb processed the 5' RACE reads anew with MiXCR; each CDR3 protein has one entry. The data hold just under 550,000 distinct CDR3 sequences, with 15% observed a single time. Another study also made use of these data, one on yellow fever vaccine responses in identical twins.

The sample comprised CD4+ T cells sorted from blood. The receptors originated from a woman aged 18-35 years in good health.

J is TRBJ2-3 and V is TRBV7-6; 12 nucleotides align to TRBD2. The germline V gene encodes CDR1 SGHVS and CDR2 FNYEAQ. V dropped 1 base and J dropped 6; count of bases not matched to a gene: 2. The CDR3 loop spans 15 amino acids. CDR3 DNA: TGTGCCAGCAGCTTAGGGACTAGCGGGGTGGATACGCAGTATTTT. Residues: CASSLGTSGVDTQYF.

This chain uses TRBV3-1 with TRBJ2-5; 8 bases match TRBD1. The CDR3 totals 16 residues. V trimming: 1 base; J trimming: 5 bases; junction bases outside the gene matches: 9. Germline loops: CDR1 LGHDT, CDR2 YNNKEL (reference sequence). The CDR3 bases are TGTGCCAGCAGCCAAGTACGACAGGGGCTCGGGGAGACCCAGTACTTC. It translates to CASSQVRQGLGETQYF.

The J gene is TRBJ2-3, the V gene TRBV14, with D hard to call. V was shortened by 0 bases and J by 2 bases, with 9 bases between the two germline ends. The CDR3 is made up of 15 amino acids. Germline V gene data show CDR1 as SGHDN and CDR2 as FVKESK. CDR3 nucleotides: TGTGCCAGCAGCCAAGAGGGATCCCTCACAGATACGCAGTATTTT. Its translation is CASSQEGSLTDTQYF.